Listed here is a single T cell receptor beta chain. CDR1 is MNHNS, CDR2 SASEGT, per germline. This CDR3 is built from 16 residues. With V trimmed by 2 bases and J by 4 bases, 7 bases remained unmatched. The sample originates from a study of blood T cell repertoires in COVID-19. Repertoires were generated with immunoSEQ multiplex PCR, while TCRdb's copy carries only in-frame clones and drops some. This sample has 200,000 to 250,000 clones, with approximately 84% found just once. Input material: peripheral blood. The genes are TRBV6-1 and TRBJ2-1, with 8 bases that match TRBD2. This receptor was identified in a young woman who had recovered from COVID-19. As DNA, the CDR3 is TGTGCCAGCAGTGAATCTGCGGGAGGAGGGTACAATGAGCAGTTCTTC. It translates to CASSESAGGGYNEQFF.